This TCR beta chain was sequenced during a study of blood T cell repertoires in COVID-19. About the research overall: PBMCs, B-cell-depleted T cells, or T cells were the source of the cDNA or gDNA that made up the material.

Cohorts were determined from participant-reported clinical history. Someone with COVID-19 had been met by exposed participants within 2 weeks before study entry. Sequencing was performed with immunoSEQ multiplex PCR; in TCRdb, only in-frame clones are kept and a portion is missing. The sample holds about 430,000 clones; roughly 90% are singletons and the top ten take 1.4%. The specimen was PBMCs or T cells enriched from blood (not recorded which). The sequence came from a woman under 30 who had been exposed to COVID-19.

DNA of the CDR3: TGTGCCAGCAGTTATGAACTAGCGGGGAACACCGGGGAGCTGTTTTTT. Translating it yields CASSYELAGNTGELFF. The gene calls are TRBV6-5 and TRBJ2-2; 9 bases map to TRBD2. J was trimmed by 1 base and V by 3 bases; bases with no gene match: 3. Germline V CDR1 and CDR2: MNHEY, SVGAGI. This CDR3 region has 16 residues.